This is a list of T cell receptor beta chains from one sample in a study of shared clonotypes between healthy human individuals. Clones were read by immunoSEQ multiplex PCR, and TCRdb kept only the in-frame ones, dropping some. The data show approximately 2,300,000 clones, just under 95% seen once. Sequencing was done on a sample of naive CD4+ T cells from PBMCs. All receptors derive from a man between 18 and 29 years old in good health. Some clones in this sample may be carry-over from other donors' samples. Each CDR3 is given with its conserved first and last residue. The order of the fields is V gene, D gene, clone size, J gene, CDR3 DNA, CDR3 protein. D genes are given only for firm matches. Clone size is not always given. Where it is, it says once, few, many or a class for expanded clones.

>TRBV19|NA|NA|TRBJ1-1
TGTGCCAGTAGTATCGGGCGGCTGGGGAACACTGAAGCTTTCTTT
CASSIGRLGNTEAFF
>TRBV5-4|NA|NA|TRBJ2-3
TGTGCCAGCAGTCCGAGGTGGGGCACAGATACGCAGTATTTT
CASSPRWGTDTQYF
>TRBV6-1|NA|NA|TRBJ2-5
TGTGCCAGCAGCATCAGACTACTATTCCAAGAGACCCAGTACTTC
CASSIRLLFQETQYF
>TRBV9|TRBD2|NA|TRBJ2-7
TGTGCCAGCAGCGTCCTCGCCTCGGCGGGAGCCCCCTACGAGCAGTACTTC
CASSVLASAGAPYEQYF
>TRBV29-1|NA|NA|TRBJ1-1
TGCAGCGTTGAAGTCGCGGGACTGAACACTGAAGCTTTCTTT
CSVEVAGLNTEAFF
>TRBV30|NA|NA|TRBJ1-5
TGTGCCTGGAGTTTGCGCTTTAATCAGCCCCAGCATTTT
CAWSLRFNQPQHF
>TRBV7-3|TRBD2|NA|TRBJ2-3
TGTGCCAGCAGCGATAGGACTAGCGGGAAGAGAGATACGCAGTATTTT
CASSDRTSGKRDTQYF
>TRBV30|TRBD1|NA|TRBJ2-3
TGTGCCTGGAGTGTATTCGGGTCAGGGGGTACAGATACGCAGTATTTT
CAWSVFGSGGTDTQYF
>TRBV29-1|NA|once|TRBJ1-1
TGCAGGGGGGGGGACTTGAACACTGAAGCTTTCTTT
CRGGDLNTEAFF
>TRBV27|TRBD2|NA|TRBJ2-7
TGTGCCAGCAGTTTTGAGGCGGGAGCGTCCTACGAGCAGTACTTC
CASSFEAGASYEQYF
>TRBV4-2|TRBD1|NA|TRBJ2-5
TGTGCCAGCAGCCCCAAAAAAAGACAGGGGAGTGCCCAAGAGACCCAGTACTTC
CASSPKKRQGSAQETQYF
>TRBV28|NA|NA|TRBJ1-3
TGTGCCAGCAGTTTATCCACACGGCCTGGAAACACCATATATTTT
CASSLSTRPGNTIYF
>TRBV21-1|NA|NA|TRBJ2-2
TGTGCCAGCAGCAGGGACACAAACACCGGGGAGCTGTTTTTT
CASSRDTNTGELFF
>TRBV2|NA|NA|TRBJ1-1
TGTGCCAGCAGTGACGAGGGGTTCACTGAAGCTTTCTTT
CASSDEGFTEAFF
>TRBV6-5|TRBD2|NA|TRBJ2-1
TGTGCCAGCAGGCCTACTAGCGACCCGGGCGATGAGCAGTTCTTC
CASRPTSDPGDEQFF
>TRBV14|NA|NA|TRBJ2-1
TGTGCCAGCAGCCAGTCCGACCCCAGTCGGGATGAGCAGTTCTTC
CASSQSDPSRDEQFF
>TRBV5-5|NA|NA|TRBJ2-5
TGTGCCAGCAGCCACCCCCGCGGCCAAGAGACCCAGTACTTC
CASSHPRGQETQYF
>TRBV11-2|TRBD1|NA|TRBJ1-2
TGTGCCAGCAGCTCGCGACCGGGACAGGGGCCGGGTGGCTACACCTTC
CASSSRPGQGPGGYTF
>TRBV9|NA|NA|TRBJ1-1
TGTGCCAGCAGCGTAGTGGGACACCTTAAGAACACTGAAGCTTTCTTT
CASSVVGHLKNTEAFF
>TRBV27|TRBD2|NA|TRBJ2-1
TGTGCCAGCAGTTCCCCCCTTACTAGCGGCCACAATGAGCAGTTCTTC
CASSSPLTSGHNEQFF
>TRBV6-5|NA|NA|TRBJ2-1
TGTGCCAGCAGTTTACGGGGGATTGAGGAGCAGTTCTTC
CASSLRGIEEQFF
>TRBV15|NA|NA|TRBJ2-3
TGTGCCACCAGCAGAGCCAGCGATACGCAGTATTTT
CATSRASDTQYF
>TRBV19|TRBD2|NA|TRBJ2-5
TGTGCCAGTCGTCCGCGCGCGGGAGGTCAAGAGACCCAGTACTTC
CASRPRAGGQETQYF
>TRBV7-2|NA|NA|TRBJ2-7
TGTGCCAGCAGCTACCGGGACTCCTCCTACGAGCAGTACTTC
CASSYRDSSYEQYF
>TRBV7-9|NA|NA|TRBJ2-2
TGTGCCAGCAGCTTAGCGTTGGGGAGCACCGGGGAGCTGTTTTTT
CASSLALGSTGELFF
>TRBV2|TRBD1|NA|TRBJ1-4
TGTGCCAGCAGTGGCACAGGGGGAACTAATGAAAAACTGTTTTTT
CASSGTGGTNEKLFF
>TRBV14|NA|NA|TRBJ2-3
TGTGCCAGCAGCCAAGATAGGTCCGTTGGGGCTACGCAGTATTTT
CASSQDRSVGATQYF
>TRBV7-2|NA|once|TRBJ2-2
TGTGCCAGCAGCTTAGCGCTCTTCCCCGGGGAGCTGTTTTTT
CASSLALFPGELFF
>TRBV14|NA|few|TRBJ1-2
TGTGCCAGCAGCCCCCAAGGGGGCTATGGCTACACCTTC
CASSPQGGYGYTF
>TRBV28|NA|NA|TRBJ2-1
TGTGCCAGCAGTCAGCGGCCTCTCTACAATGAGCAGTTCTTC
CASSQRPLYNEQFF
>TRBV28|TRBD1|NA|TRBJ2-7
TGTGCCAGCAGCGTACTAACAGGGGAAATTCCCTACGAGCAGTACTTC
CASSVLTGEIPYEQYF
>TRBV7-7|TRBD2|NA|TRBJ2-5
TGTGCCAGCAGTCCTCGACTAGCGGAGAGCCGGGAGACCCAGTACTTC
CASSPRLAESRETQYF
>TRBV19|NA|NA|TRBJ2-5
TGTGCCAGTAGTATACCCGGGGACGAGACCCAGTACTTC
CASSIPGDETQYF
>TRBV27|NA|NA|TRBJ1-3
TGTGCCAGCAGGCCAGCACGACCACTGGGTGGAAACACCATATATTTT
CASRPARPLGGNTIYF
>TRBV10-3|TRBD1|NA|TRBJ1-2
TGTGCCATCCAAGGGAGTCGGGACAGGCCTCACACCTTC
CAIQGSRDRPHTF
>TRBV7-3|TRBD2|NA|TRBJ2-1
TGTGCCAGCAGCCCGAATAGCGGGAGCTACAATGAGCAGTTCTTC
CASSPNSGSYNEQFF
>TRBV5-6|TRBD2|NA|TRBJ2-5
TGTGCCAGCAGCGCACTCAGGGTACTAGCGGGAGAGACCCAGTACTTC
CASSALRVLAGETQYF
>TRBV19|NA|NA|TRBJ1-5
TGTGCCAGTAGTATTACTAGAGATAGCAATCAGCCCCAGCATTTT
CASSITRDSNQPQHF
>TRBV15|NA|NA|TRBJ2-2
TGTGCCACCAGCAGATACGCTACAAGTCTACCCGGGGAGCTGTTTTTT
CATSRYATSLPGELFF
>TRBV7-2|TRBD2|NA|TRBJ2-1
TGTGCCAGCAGCCACCTAAGCGGGAGCTCCTACAATGAGCAGTTCTTC
CASSHLSGSSYNEQFF
>TRBV16|TRBD2|NA|TRBJ2-2
TGTGCCAGCAGCCAATCGCTAGCGGGAGCCCTCGCCGGGGAGCTGTTTTTT
CASSQSLAGALAGELFF
>TRBV19|NA|NA|TRBJ1-5
TGTGCCAGTAGCCCGTCCGGTGCGGGCAATCAGCCCCAGCATTTT
CASSPSGAGNQPQHF
>TRBV28|NA|NA|TRBJ1-5
TGTGCCAGCAGTTCCCTGTTTGGACAGCCCCAGCATTTT
CASSSLFGQPQHF
>TRBV10-1|TRBD1|NA|TRBJ2-7
TGCGCCAGCCCGACAGGGGGCGTCTACGAGCAGTACTTC
CASPTGGVYEQYF
>TRBV9|NA|NA|TRBJ1-4
TGTGCCAGCAGCGCCCACCCGGGAGCAACTAATGAAAAACTGTTTTTT
CASSAHPGATNEKLFF